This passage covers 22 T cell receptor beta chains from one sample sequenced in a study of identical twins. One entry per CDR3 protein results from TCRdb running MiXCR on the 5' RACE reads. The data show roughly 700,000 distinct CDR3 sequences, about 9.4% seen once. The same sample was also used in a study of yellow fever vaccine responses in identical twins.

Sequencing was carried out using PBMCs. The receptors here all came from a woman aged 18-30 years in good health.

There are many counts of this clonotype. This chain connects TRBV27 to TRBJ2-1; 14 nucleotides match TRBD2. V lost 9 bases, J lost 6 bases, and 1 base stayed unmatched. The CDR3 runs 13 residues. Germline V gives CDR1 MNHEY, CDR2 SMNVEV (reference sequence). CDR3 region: CARTSGRANEQFF. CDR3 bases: TGTGCCAGGACTAGCGGGAGGGCCAATGAGCAGTTCTTC.

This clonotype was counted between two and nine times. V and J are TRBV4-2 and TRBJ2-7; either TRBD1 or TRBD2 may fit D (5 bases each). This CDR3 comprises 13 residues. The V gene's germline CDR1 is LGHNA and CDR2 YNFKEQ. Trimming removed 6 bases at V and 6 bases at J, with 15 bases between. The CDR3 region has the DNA TGTGCCAGCAGTCGTGGGGGAGAGGCCGAGCAGTACTTC. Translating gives CASSRGGEAEQYF.

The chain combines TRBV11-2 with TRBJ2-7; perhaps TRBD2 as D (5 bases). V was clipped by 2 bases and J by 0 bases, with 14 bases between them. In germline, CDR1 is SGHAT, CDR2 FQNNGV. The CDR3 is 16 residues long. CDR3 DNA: TGTGCCAGCAGCTTATTGCTAGCCCTAAGCTCCTACGAGCAGTACTTC. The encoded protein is CASSLLLALSSYEQYF.

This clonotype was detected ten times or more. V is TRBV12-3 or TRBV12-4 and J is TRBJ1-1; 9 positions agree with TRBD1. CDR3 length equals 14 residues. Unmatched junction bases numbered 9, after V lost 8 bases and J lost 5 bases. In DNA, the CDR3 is TGTGCCAGCTTTACGGACAGGGGATTTACTGAAGCTTTCTTT. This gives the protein CASFTDRGFTEAFF.

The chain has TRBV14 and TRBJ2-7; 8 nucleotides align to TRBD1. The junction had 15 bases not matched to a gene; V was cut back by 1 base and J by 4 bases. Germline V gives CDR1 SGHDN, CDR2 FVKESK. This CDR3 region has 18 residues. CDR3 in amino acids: CASSQGYRGRQRDYEQYF. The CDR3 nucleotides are TGTGCCAGCAGCCAAGGCTACAGGGGGAGACAACGGGATTACGAGCAGTACTTC.

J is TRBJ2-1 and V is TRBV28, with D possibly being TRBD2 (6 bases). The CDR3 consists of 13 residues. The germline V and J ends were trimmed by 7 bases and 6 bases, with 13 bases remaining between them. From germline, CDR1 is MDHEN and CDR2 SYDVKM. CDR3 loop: CASTETGANEQFF. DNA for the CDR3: TGTGCCAGCACCGAAACGGGAGCCAATGAGCAGTTCTTC.

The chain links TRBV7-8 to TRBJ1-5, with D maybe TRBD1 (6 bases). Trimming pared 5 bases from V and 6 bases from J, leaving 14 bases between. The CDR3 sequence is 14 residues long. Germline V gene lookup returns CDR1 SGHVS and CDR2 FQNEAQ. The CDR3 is CASSRGGRLQPQHF. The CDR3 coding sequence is TGTGCCAGCAGCCGTGGGGGCCGCCTTCAGCCCCAGCATTTT. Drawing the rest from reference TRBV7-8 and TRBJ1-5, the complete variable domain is GAGVSQSPRYKVAKRGQDVALRCDPISGHVSLFWYQQALGQGPEFLTYFQNEAQLDKSGLPSDRFFAERPEGSVSTLKIQRTQQEDSAVYLCASSRGGRLQPQHFGDGTRLSIL.

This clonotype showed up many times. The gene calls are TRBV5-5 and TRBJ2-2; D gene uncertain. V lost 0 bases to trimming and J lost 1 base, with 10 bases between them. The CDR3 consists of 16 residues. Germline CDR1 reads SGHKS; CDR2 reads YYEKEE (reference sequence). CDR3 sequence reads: CASSLGVVRNTGELFF. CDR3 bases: TGTGCCAGCAGCTTGGGAGTGGTCAGGAACACCGGGGAGCTGTTTTTT.

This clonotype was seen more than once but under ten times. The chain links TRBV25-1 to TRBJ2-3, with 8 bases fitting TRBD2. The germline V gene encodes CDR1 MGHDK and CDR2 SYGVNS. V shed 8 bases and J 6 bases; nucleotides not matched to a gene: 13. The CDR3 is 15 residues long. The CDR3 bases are TGTGCCAGCGGGGGGAGCGGGAGTGGGATGGATACGCAGTATTTT. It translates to CASGGSGSGMDTQYF.

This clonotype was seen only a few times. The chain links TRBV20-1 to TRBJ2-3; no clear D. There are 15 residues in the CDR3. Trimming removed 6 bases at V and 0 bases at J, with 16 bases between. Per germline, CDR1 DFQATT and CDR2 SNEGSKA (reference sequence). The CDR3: CSAESVASSTDTQYF. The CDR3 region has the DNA TGCAGTGCGGAAAGTGTGGCCTCTAGCACAGATACGCAGTATTTT.

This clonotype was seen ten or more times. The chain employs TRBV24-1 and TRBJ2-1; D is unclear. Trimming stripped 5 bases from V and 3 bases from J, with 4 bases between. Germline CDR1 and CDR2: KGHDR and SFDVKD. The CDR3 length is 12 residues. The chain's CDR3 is CATSGIYNEQFF. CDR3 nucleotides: TGTGCCACCAGTGGGATCTACAATGAGCAGTTCTTC.

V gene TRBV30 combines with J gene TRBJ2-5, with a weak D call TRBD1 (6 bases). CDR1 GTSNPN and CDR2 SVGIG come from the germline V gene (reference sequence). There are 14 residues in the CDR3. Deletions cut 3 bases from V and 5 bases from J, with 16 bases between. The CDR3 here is CAWSTSGVPETQYF. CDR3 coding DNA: TGTGCCTGGAGCACTTCAGGGGTTCCGGAGACCCAGTACTTC.

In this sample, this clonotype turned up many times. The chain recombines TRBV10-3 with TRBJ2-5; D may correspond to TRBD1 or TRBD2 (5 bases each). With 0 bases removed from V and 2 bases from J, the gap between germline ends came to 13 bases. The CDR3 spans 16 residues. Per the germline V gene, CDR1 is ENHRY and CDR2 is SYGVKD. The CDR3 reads CAISESTVEGQETQYF. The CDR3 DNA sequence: TGTGCCATCAGTGAGTCGACAGTAGAGGGACAAGAGACCCAGTACTTC.

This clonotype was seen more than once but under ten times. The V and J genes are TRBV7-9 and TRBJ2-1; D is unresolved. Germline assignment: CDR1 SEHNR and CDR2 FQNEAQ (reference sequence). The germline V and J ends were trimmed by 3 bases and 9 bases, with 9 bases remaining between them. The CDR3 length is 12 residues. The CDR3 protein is CASSLKVAEQFF. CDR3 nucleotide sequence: TGTGCCAGCAGCTTGAAAGTAGCTGAGCAGTTCTTC.

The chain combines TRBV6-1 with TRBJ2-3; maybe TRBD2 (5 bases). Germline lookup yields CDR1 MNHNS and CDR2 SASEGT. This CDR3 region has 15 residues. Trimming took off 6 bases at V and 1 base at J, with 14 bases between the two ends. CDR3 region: CASSHTSIGTDTQYF. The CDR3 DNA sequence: TGTGCCAGCAGCCACACTAGTATCGGCACAGATACGCAGTATTTT.

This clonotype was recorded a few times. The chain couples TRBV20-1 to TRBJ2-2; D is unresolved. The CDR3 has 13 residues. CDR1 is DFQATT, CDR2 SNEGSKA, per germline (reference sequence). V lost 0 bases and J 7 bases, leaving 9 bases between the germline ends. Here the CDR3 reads CSARDTPVGELFF. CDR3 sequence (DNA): TGCAGTGCTAGAGATACACCCGTCGGGGAGCTGTTTTTT.

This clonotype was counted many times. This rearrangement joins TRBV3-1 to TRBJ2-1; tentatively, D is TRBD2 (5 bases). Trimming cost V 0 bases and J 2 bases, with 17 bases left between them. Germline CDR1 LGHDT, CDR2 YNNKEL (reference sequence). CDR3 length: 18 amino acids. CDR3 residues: CASSQERGMEAPYNEQFF. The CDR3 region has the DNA TGTGCCAGCAGCCAAGAGCGAGGAATGGAGGCACCCTACAATGAGCAGTTCTTC.

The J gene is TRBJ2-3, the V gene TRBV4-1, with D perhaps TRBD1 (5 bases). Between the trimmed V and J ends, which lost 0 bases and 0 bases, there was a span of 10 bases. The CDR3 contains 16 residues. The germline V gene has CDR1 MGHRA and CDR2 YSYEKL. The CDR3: CASSQEGQISTDTQYF. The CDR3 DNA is TGCGCCAGCAGCCAAGAGGGGCAGATTAGCACAGATACGCAGTATTTT.

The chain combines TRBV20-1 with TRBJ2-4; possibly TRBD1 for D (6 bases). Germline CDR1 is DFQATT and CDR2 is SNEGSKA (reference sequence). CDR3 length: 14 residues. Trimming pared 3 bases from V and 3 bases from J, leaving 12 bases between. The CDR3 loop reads CSASLGAVKNIQYF. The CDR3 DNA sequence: TGCAGTGCTAGTTTGGGGGCCGTCAAAAACATTCAGTACTTC.

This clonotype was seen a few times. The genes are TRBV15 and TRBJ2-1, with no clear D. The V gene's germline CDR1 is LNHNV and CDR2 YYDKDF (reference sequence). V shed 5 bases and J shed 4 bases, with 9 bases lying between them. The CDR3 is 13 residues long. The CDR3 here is CATSRTAYNEQFF. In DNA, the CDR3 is TGTGCCACCAGCCGGACGGCTTACAATGAGCAGTTCTTC.

The CDR3 protein is CSARRSSGSTDTQYF. The CDR3 DNA sequence: TGCAGTGCTCGACGCTCTAGCGGGAGCACAGATACGCAGTATTTT. The chain is built from TRBV20-1 and TRBJ2-3, with 8 bases identical to TRBD2. The V and J ends lost 5 bases and 0 bases, in that order; junction bases with no gene match: 7. The germline CDR1 and CDR2 sequences are DFQATT and SNEGSKA (reference sequence). The CDR3 runs 15 residues.

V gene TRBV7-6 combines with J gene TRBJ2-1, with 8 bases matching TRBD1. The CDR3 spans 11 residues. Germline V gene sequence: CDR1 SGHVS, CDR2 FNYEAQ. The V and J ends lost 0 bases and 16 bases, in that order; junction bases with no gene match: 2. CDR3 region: CASSLADRVFF. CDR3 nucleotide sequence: TGTGCCAGCAGCTTAGCGGACAGGGTTTTCTTC.